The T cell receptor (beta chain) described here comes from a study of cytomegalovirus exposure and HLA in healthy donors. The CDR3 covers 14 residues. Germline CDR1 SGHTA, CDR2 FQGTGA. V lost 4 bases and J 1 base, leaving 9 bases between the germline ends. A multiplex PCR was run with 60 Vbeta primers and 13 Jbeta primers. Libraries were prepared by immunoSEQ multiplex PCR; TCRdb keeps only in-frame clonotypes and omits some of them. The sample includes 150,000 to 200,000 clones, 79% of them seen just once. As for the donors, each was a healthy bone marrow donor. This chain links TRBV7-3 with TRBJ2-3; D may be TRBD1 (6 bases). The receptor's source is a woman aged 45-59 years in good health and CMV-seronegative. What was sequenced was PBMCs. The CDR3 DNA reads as TGTGCCAGCAGCTCAGGGGTGGGCACAGATACGCAGTATTTT. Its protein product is CASSSGVGTDTQYF.